The T cell receptor beta chain described here comes from a study of response to subunit inactivated influenza vaccine. This CDR3 comprises 13 residues. The germline gives CDR1 KGHSH, CDR2 LQKENI. V shed 3 bases, J shed 7 bases, and the junction held 3 bases outside the gene matches. TCRdb analysed the RT-PCR reads with MiXCR anew, one entry per CDR3 protein. In the table there are 500,000 to 700,000 distinct CDR3 sequences, roughly 25% of which are singletons. The sample was also linked to a second study, of T cells expressing NK-cell markers. That study adds: Scientists made TCR beta cDNA using 5'RACE template switching with UMIs.

The receptor comes from a man aged 50-60 years who received an inactivated influenza vaccine. The sample here was CD4+ T cells sorted from PBMCs, taken 12 days after vaccination. The chain links TRBV18 to TRBJ1-5; TRBD1 agrees at 7 bases. Here the CDR3 reads CASSPDRSQPQHF. The CDR3 DNA reads as TGTGCCAGCTCACCGGACAGGTCACAGCCCCAGCATTTT.